The clone carrying this T cell receptor (beta chain) was picked up many times. Its matching antigen is unknown. These data belong to a study of T-cell reconstitution after alpha-beta-depleted transplantation in children. The V gene end was trimmed by 3 bases and the J gene end by 2 bases; junction bases not matched to a gene: 3. The CDR3 covers 14 residues. CDR1 is WSHSY and CDR2 is SAAADI in the germline V gene. Study observations and caveats: By one year post-transplant, T-cell counts and diversity largely arose from T cells that were newly produced. Some patients' high day-60 TCRbeta diversity was attributed to recipient cells surviving conditioning. Where alpha-beta T cells came from about two months after transplant was reportedly several hundred expanded graft clones.

Unique molecular identifiers were incorporated into the prepared TCRbeta library. One entry per CDR3 protein results from TCRdb running MiXCR on the PCR reads. The sample comprises more than 400,000 distinct CDR3 sequences, roughly 44% of which are singletons, and 27% rests with the top ten. The sequence was obtained from a girl aged 2-15 years with aplastic anemia, due to receive a stem cell transplant. The sequenced sample was PBMCs, obtained before TCRalphabeta/CD19-depleted stem cell transplant. The genes are TRBV10-2 and TRBJ2-7; 8 bases are a match to TRBD1. Here the CDR3 DNA reads TGCGCCAGCAGTGACAGGGGGCGAACCTACGAGCAGTACTTC. Amino acid sequence: CASSDRGRTYEQYF.